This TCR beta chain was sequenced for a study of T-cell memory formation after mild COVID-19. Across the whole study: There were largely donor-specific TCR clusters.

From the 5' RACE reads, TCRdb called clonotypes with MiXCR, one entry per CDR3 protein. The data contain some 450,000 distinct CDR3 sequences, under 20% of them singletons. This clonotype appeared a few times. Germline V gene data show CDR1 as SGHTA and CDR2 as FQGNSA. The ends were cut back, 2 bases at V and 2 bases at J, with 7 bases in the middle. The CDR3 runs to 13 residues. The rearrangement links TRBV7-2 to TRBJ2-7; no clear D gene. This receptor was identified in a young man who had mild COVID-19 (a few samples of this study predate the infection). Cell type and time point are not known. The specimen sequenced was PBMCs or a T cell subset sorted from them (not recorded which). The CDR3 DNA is TGTGCCAGCAGCTTACCGGCTCCCTACGAGCAGTACTTC. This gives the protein CASSLPAPYEQYF.